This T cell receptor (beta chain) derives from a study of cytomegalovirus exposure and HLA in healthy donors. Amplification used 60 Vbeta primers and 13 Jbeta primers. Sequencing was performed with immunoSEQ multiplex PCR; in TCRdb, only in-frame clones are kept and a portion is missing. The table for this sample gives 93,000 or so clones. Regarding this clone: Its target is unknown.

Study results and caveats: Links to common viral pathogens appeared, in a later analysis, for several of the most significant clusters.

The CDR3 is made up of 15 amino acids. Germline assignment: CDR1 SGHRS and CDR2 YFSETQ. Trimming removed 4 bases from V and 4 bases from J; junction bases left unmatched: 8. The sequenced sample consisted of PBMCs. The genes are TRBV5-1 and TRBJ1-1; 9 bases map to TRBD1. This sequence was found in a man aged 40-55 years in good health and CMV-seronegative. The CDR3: CASSRNRGRGTEAFF. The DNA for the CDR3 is TGCGCCAGCAGCAGAAACAGGGGGCGCGGCACTGAAGCTTTCTTT.